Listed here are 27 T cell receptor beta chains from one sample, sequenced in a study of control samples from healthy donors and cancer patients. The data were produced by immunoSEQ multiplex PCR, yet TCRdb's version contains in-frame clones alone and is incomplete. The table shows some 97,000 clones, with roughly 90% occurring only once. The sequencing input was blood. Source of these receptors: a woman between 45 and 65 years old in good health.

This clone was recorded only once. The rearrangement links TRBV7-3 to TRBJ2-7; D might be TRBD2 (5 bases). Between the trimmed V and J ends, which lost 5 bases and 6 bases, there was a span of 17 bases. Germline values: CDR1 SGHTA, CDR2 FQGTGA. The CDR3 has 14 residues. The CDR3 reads CASSPTTSRGEQYF. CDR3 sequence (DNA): TGTGCCAGCAGCCCCACTACTTCTCGGGGCGAGCAGTACTTC.

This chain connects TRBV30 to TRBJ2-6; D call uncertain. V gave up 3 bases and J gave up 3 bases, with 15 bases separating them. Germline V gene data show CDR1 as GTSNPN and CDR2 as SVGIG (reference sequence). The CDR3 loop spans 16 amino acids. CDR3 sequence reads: CAWRAGTPLGANVLTF. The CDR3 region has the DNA TGTGCCTGGAGGGCAGGCACCCCACTTGGGGCCAACGTCCTGACTTTC.

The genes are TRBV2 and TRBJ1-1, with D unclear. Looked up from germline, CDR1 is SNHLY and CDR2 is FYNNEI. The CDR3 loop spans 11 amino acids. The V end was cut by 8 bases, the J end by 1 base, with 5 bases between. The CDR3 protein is CASARNTEAFF. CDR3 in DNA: TGTGCCAGCGCGAGGAACACTGAAGCTTTCTTT.

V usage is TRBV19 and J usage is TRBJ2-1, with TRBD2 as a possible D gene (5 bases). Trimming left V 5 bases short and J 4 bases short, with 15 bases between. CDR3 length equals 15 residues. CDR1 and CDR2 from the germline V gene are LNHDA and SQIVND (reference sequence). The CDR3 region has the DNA TGTGCCAGTAGTTTCCTCGGGGATGGTTACAATGAGCAGTTCTTC. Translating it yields CASSFLGDGYNEQFF.

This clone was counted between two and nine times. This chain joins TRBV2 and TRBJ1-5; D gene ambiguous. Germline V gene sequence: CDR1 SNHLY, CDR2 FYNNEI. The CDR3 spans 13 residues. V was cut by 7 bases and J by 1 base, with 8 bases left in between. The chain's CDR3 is CASTVKSNQPQHF. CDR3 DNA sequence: TGTGCCAGCACAGTGAAGAGCAATCAGCCCCAGCATTTT.

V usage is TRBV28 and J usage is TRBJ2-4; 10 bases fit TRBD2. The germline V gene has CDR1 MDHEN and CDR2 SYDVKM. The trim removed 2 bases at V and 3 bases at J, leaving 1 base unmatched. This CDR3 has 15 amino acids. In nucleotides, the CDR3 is TGTGCCAGCAGTTTAGTAGCGGGGGGCAAAAACATTCAGTACTTC. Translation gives CASSLVAGGKNIQYF.

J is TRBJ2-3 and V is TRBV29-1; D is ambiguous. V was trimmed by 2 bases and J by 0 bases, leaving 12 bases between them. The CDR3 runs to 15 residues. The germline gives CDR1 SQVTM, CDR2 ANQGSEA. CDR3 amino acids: CSVEKWRSSTDTQYF. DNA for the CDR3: TGCAGCGTTGAAAAATGGCGTTCTAGCACAGATACGCAGTATTTT.

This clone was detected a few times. Here the CDR3 DNA reads TGTGCCAGCAGCTTAGGGGCAAGCGGGGCTGGCTACGAGCAGTACGTC. The encoded protein is CASSLGASGAGYEQYV. This rearrangement joins TRBV7-2 to TRBJ2-7; TRBD2 agrees at 7 bases. V shed 1 base, J shed 3 bases, and the junction held 9 bases outside the gene matches. CDR3 length: 16 residues. CDR1 is SGHTA and CDR2 is FQGNSA in the germline V gene.

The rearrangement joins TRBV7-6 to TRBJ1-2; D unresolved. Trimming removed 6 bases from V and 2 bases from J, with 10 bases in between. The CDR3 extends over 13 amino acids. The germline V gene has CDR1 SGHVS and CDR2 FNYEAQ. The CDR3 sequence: CASRQDGNYGYTF. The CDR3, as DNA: TGTGCCAGCAGACAAGACGGAAACTATGGCTACACCTTC.

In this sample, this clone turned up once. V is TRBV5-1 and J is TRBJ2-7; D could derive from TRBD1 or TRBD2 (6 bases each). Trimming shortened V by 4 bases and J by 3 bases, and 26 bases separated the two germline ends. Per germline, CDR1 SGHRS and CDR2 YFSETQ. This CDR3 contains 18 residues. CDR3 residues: CASSLGGRGGRGSYEQYV. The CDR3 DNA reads TGCGCCAGCAGCCTGGGGGGCAGGGGCGGGCGTGGGAGCTACGAGCAGTACGTC.

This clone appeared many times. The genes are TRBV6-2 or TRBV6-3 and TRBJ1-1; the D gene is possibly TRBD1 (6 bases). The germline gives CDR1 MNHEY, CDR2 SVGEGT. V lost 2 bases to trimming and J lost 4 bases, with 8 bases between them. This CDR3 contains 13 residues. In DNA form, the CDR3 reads TGTGCCAGCAGTTACCAGGGGACCACTGAAGCTTTCTTT. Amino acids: CASSYQGTTEAFF.

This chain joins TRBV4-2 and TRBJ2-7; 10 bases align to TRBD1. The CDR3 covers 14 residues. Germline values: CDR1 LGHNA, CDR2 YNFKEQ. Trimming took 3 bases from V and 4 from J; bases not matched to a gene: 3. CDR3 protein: CASSQRDRGYEQYF. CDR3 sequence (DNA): TGTGCCAGCAGCCAGAGGGACAGGGGATACGAGCAGTACTTC.

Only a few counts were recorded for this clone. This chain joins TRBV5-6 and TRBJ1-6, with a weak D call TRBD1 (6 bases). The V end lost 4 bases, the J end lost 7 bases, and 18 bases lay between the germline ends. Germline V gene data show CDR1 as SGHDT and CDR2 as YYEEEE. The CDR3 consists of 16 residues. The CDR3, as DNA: TGTGCCAGCAGCCTGACTACAGGGAGCCAAAATTCACCCCTCCACTTT. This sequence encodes CASSLTTGSQNSPLHF.

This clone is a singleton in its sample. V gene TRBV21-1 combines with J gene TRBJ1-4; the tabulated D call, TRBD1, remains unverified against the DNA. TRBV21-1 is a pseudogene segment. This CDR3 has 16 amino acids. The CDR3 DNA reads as TGTGCCAGCAGCCGGTTCGACAGGGGAACTAATGAAAAACTGTTTTTT. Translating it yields CASSRFDRGTNEKLFF.

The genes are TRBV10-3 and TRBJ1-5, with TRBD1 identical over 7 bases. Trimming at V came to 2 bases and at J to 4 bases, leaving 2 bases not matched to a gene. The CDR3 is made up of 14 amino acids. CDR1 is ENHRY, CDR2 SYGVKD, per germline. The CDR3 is CAISEMTGNQPQHF. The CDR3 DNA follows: TGTGCCATCAGTGAGATGACAGGGAATCAGCCCCAGCATTTT.

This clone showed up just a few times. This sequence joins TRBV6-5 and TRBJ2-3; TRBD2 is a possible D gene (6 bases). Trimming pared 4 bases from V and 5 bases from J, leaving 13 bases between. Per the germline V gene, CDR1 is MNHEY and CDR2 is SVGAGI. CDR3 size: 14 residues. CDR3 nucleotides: TGTGCCAGCAGTTTCGGGACTTTCCAAGATACGCAGTATTTT. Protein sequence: CASSFGTFQDTQYF.

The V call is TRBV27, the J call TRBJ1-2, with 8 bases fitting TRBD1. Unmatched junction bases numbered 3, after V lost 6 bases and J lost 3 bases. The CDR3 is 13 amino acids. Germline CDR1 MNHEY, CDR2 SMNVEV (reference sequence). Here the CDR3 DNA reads TGTGCCAGCAGCGGACAGGGAGACTATGGCTACACCTTC. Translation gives CASSGQGDYGYTF.

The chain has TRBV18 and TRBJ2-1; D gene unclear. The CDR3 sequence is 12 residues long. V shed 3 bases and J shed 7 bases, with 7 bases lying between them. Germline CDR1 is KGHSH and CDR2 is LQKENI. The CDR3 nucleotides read TGTGCCAGCTCACCTGTGGGAAATGAGCAGTTCTTC. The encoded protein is CASSPVGNEQFF. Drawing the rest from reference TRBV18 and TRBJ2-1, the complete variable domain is NAGVMQNPRHLVRRRGQEARLRCSPMKGHSHVYWYRQLPEEGLKFMVYLQKENIIDESGMPKERFSAEFPKEGPSILRIQQVVRGDSAAYFCASSPVGNEQFFGPGTRLTVL.

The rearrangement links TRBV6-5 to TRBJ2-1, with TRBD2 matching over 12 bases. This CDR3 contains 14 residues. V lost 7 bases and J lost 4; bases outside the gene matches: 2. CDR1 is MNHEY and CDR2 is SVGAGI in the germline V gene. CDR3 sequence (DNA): TGTGCCAGCAAGCTAGCGGGAGGGTACAATGAGCAGTTCTTC. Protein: CASKLAGGYNEQFF.

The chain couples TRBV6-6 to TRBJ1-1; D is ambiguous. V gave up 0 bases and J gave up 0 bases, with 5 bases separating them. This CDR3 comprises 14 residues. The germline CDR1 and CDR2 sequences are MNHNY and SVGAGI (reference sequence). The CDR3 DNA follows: TGTGCCAGCAGTTACTCAACCGTGAACACTGAAGCTTTCTTT. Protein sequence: CASSYSTVNTEAFF.

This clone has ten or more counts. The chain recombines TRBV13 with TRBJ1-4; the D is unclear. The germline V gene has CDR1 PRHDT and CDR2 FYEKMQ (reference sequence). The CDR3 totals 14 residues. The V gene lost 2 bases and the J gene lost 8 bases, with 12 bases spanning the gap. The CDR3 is CASSLLGMREKLFF. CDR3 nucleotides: TGTGCCAGCAGCTTATTAGGAATGAGAGAAAAACTGTTTTTT. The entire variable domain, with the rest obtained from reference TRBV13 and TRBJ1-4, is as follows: AAGVIQSPRHLIKEKRETATLKCYPIPRHDTVYWYQQGPGQDPQFLISFYEKMQSDKGSIPDRFSAQQFSDYHSELNMSSLELGDSALYFCASSLLGMREKLFFGSGTQLSVL.

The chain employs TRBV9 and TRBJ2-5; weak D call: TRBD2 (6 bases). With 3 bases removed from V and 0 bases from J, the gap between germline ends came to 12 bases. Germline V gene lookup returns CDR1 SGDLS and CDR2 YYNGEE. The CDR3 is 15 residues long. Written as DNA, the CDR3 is TGTGCCAGCAGCGCCGGAGTAGCGGACCAAGAGACCCAGTACTTC. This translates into CASSAGVADQETQYF.

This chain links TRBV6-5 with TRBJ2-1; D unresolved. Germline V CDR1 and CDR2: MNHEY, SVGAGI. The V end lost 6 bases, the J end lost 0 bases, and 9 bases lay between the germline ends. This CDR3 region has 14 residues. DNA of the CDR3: TGTGCCAGCAGGAAGCCGAGCTCCTACAATGAGCAGTTCTTC. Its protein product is CASRKPSSYNEQFF.

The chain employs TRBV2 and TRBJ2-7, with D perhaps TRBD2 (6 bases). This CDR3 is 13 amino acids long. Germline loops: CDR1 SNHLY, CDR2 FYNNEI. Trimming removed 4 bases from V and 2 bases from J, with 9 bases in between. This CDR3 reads CASSVGGPYEQYV. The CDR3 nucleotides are TGTGCCAGCAGTGTAGGAGGGCCCTACGAGCAGTACGTC.

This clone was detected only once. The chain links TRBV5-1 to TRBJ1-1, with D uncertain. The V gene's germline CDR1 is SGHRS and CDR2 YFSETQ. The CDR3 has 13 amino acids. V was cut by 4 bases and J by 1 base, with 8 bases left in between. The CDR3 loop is CASSPFRNTEAFF. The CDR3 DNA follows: TGCGCCAGCAGCCCCTTTCGGAACACTGAAGCTTTCTTT.

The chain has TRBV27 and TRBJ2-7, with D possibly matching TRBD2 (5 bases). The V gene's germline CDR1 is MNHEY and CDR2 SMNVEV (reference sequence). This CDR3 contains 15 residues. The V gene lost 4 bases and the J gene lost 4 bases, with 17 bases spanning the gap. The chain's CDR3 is CASSSRQRTFYEQYF. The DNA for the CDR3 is TGTGCCAGCAGTTCTCGCCAGCGGACCTTTTACGAGCAGTACTTC.

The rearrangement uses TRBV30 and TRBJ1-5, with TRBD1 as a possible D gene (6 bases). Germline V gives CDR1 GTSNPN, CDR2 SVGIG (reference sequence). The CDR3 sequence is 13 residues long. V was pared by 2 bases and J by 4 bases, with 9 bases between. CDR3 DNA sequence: TGTGCCTGGAGTCAGGGGTCGAATCAGCCCCAGCATTTT. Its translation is CAWSQGSNQPQHF.